This TCR beta chain was observed in a study of cytomegalovirus exposure and HLA in healthy donors. This clone was counted a few times. Its antigen is currently unknown. General study findings and limits: Later analysis showed most CMV-associated TCR beta chains appearing HLA-restricted. Previous analysis showed most TCR beta V segments were productive about 87% or about 30% of the time. Presence/absence analyses treated sequencing depth as roughly uniform across donors. The study found most TCR sequences rare, yet found some public TCRs in many donors.

Use of 60 Vbeta and 13 Jbeta primers characterized the PCR. The protocol was immunoSEQ multiplex PCR, while the TCRdb copy is restricted to in-frame clones and leaves out a portion. The data contain about 210,000 clones, more than 75% of them singletons. Deletions cut 3 bases from V and 5 bases from J, with 5 bases between. The CDR3 contains 11 residues. Per germline, CDR1 SGHRS and CDR2 YFSETQ. The sequence was collected from a man in his forties in good health and CMV-seropositive. The chain links TRBV5-1 to TRBJ2-5, with D uncertain. Material for sequencing was PBMCs. The CDR3 region is CASSSSETQYF. In DNA form, the CDR3 reads TGCGCCAGCAGCTCGTCGGAGACCCAGTACTTC.